Sequencing of this TCR beta chain was carried out in a study of T cells after yellow fever vaccination. Study as a whole: Fractions low in cell number were prepared with SMART-Seq v4 Ultra Low Input. Overall study results and limits: Most primary-vaccination clones reappeared after the booster (approximately 97% CD4, around 88% CD8). FACS-sorted repertoires might harbor abundant contaminating clonotypes from the bulk population.

This clonotype appeared a few times. The antigen is undetermined. One entry per CDR3 protein results from TCRdb running MiXCR on the 5' RACE reads. The sample carries almost 600,000 distinct CDR3 sequences, 13% recorded once. V gave up 7 bases and J gave up 3 bases, with 12 bases separating them. Germline values: CDR1 SEHNR, CDR2 FQNEAQ (reference sequence). The CDR3 has 13 amino acids. The sample here was PBMCs, taken on the day of the yellow fever booster vaccination. The rearrangement joins TRBV7-9 to TRBJ1-2; no reliable D call. The receptor was isolated from a man aged 25-45 years who received the YFV17D yellow fever vaccine. Here the CDR3 reads CASTTRVDYGYTF. The DNA of the CDR3 is TGTGCCAGCACAACACGGGTTGACTATGGCTACACCTTC.